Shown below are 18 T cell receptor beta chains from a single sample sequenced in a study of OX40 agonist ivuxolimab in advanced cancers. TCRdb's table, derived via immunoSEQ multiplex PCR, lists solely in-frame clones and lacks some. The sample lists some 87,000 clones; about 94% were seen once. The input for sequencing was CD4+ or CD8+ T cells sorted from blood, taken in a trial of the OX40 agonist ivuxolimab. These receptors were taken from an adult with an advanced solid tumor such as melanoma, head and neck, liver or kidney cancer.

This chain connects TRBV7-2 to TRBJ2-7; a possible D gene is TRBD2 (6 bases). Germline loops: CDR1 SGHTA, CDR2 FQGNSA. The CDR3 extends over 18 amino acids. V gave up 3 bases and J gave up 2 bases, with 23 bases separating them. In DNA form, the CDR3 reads TGTGCCAGCAGCTTGTTAGATGGGCGCGGTAGCGGCGCCTACGAGCAGTACTTC. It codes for CASSLLDGRGSGAYEQYF.

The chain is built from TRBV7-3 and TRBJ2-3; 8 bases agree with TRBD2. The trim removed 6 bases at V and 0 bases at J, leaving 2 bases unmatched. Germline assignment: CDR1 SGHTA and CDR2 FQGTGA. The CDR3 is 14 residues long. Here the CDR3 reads CASSPSGSTDTQYF. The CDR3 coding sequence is TGTGCCAGCAGTCCTAGCGGGAGCACAGATACGCAGTATTTT.

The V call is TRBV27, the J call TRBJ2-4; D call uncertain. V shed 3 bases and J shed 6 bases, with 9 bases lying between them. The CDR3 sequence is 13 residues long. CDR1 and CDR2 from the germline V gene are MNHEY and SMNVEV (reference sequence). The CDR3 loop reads CASSLVQSNIQYF. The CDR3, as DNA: TGTGCCAGCAGTTTGGTACAGTCAAACATTCAGTACTTC.

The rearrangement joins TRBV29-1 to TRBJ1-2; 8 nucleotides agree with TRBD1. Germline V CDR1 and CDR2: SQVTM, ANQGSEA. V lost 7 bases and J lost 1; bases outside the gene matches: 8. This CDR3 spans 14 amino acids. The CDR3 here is CSAGSTGDNYGYTF. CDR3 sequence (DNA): TGCAGCGCCGGATCGACAGGGGATAACTATGGCTACACCTTC.

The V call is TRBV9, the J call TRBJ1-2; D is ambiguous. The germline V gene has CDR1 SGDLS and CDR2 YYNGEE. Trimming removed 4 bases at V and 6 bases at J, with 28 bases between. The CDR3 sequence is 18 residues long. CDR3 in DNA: TGTGCCAGCAGCAAAGAGGGTTTCTGGCAGCCCAAAGCGGATGGCTACACCTTC. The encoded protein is CASSKEGFWQPKADGYTF.

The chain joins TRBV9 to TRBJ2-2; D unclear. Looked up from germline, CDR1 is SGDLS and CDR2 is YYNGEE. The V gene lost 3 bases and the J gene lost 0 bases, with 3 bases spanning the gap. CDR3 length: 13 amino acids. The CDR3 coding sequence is TGTGCCAGCAGCGACGCGAACACCGGGGAGCTGTTTTTT. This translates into CASSDANTGELFF.

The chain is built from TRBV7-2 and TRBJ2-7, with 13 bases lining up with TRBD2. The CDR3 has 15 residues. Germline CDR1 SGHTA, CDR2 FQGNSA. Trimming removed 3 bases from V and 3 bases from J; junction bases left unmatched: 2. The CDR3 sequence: CASSFRTSGSYEQYF. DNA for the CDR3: TGTGCCAGCAGCTTCCGGACTAGCGGGAGCTACGAGCAGTACTTC.

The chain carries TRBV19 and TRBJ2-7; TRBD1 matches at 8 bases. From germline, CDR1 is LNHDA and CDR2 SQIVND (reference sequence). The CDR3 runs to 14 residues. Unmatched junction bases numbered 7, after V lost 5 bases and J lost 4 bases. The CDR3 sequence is CASSAAGGAYEQYF. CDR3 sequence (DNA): TGTGCCAGTAGTGCAGCAGGGGGCGCGTACGAGCAGTACTTC.

CDR3 nucleotide sequence: TGTGCCAGCAGCTTAGGAACCGGGACGGGATTTTACAATGAGCAGTTCTTC. The encoded protein is CASSLGTGTGFYNEQFF. This chain joins TRBV5-4 and TRBJ2-1; D assignment may be TRBD1 or TRBD2 (5 bases each). With 2 bases removed from V and 4 bases from J, the gap between germline ends came to 19 bases. The CDR3 totals 17 residues. Germline CDR1 reads SGHNT; CDR2 reads YYREEE (reference sequence).

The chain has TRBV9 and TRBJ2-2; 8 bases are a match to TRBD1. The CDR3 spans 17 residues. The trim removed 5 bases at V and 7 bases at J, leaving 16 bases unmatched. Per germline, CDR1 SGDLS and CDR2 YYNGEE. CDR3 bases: TGTGCCAGCAGTGCCTTAACAGGGGGGCGCACGGACGGGGAGCTGTTTTTT. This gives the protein CASSALTGGRTDGELFF.

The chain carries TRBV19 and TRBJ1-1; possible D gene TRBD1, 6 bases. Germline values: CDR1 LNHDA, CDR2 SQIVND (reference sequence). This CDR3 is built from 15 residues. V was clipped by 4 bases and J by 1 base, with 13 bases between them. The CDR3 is CASSRGGRRNTEAFF. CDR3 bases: TGTGCCAGTAGTAGGGGGGGGCGAAGGAACACTGAAGCTTTCTTT.

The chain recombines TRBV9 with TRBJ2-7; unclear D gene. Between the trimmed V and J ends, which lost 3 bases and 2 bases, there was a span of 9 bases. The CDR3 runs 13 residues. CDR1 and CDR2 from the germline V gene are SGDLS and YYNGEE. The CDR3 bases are TGTGCCAGCAGCGGACCTCCTACCTACGAGCAGTACTTC. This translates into CASSGPPTYEQYF.

DNA for the CDR3: TGTGCCAGCAGCCTCCTGGTCGGCTCCTACGAGCAGTACTTC. Translation: CASSLLVGSYEQYF. The chain is built from TRBV11-2 and TRBJ2-7; D unresolved. This CDR3 has 14 residues. Deletions cut 5 bases from V and 0 bases from J, with 11 bases between. Per germline, CDR1 SGHAT and CDR2 FQNNGV. The variable domain in full, completed from reference TRBV11-2 and TRBJ2-7, reads EAGVAQSPRYKIIEKRQSVAFWCNPISGHATLYWYQQILGQGPKLLIQFQNNGVVDDSQLPKDRFSAERLKGVDSTLKIQPAKLEDSAVYLCASSLLVGSYEQYFGPGTRLTVT.

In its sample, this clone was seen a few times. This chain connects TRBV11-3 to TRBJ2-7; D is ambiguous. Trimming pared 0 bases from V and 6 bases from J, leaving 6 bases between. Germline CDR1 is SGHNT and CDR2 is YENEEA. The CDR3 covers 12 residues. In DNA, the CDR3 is TGTGCCAGCAGCTTAGATCAGGTCGAGCAGTACTTC. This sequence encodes CASSLDQVEQYF.

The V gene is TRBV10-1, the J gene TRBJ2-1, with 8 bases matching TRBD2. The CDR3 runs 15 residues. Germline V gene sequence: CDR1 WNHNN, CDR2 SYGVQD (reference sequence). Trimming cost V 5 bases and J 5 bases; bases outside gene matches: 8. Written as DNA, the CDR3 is TGCGCCAGCAGTCAACTAGCGGAGCTTAACAATGAGCAGTTCTTC. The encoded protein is CASSQLAELNNEQFF.

The CDR3, as DNA: TGCGCCAGCAGCTGGATACTAGCGACAGGGTACTACGAGCAGTACTTC. It yields the protein CASSWILATGYYEQYF. The J gene is TRBJ2-7, the V gene TRBV5-1; D may match TRBD1 or TRBD2 (7 bases each). The germline gives CDR1 SGHRS, CDR2 YFSETQ. The CDR3 is made up of 16 amino acids. Trimming cost V 3 bases and J 3 bases, with 19 bases left between them.

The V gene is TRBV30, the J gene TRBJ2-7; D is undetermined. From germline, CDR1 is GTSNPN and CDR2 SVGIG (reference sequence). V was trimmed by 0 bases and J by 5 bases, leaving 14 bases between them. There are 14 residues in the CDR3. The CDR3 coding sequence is TGTGCCTGGAGTGTACGCCCCTCTCGAGACGAGCAGTACTTC. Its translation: CAWSVRPSRDEQYF.

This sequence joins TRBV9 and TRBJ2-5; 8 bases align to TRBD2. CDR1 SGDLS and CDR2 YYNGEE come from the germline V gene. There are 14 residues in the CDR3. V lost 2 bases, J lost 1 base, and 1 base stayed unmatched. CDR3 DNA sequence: TGTGCCAGCAGCGTCGGGACTAGCCAAGAGACCCAGTACTTC. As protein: CASSVGTSQETQYF.